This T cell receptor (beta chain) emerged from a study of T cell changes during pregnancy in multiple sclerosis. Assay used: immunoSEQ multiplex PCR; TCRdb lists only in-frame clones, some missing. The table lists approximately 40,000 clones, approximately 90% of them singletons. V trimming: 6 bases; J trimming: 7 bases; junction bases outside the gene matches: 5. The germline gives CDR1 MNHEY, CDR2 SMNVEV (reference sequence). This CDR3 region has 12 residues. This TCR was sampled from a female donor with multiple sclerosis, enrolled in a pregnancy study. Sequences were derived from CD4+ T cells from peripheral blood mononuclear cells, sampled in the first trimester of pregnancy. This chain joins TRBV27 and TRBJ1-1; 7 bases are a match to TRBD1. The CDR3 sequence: CASSPRTGEAFF. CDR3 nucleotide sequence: TGTGCCAGCAGCCCTAGGACAGGTGAAGCTTTCTTT.